This TCR beta chain comes out of a study of blood T cell repertoires in COVID-19 (dated by TCRdb to the early 2020s). Describing the broader study: Samples from collaborators originated in the United States, Italy and Spain and spanned both the acute and convalescent phases of COVID-19. The prospective study material was composed of cDNA or gDNA derived from T cells, B-cell-depleted T cells, or PBMCs. Subjects who had been exposed to COVID-19, were actively infected with it, or had recovered from it provided the deeply sampled blood TCRbeta repertoires that made up the dataset. The repertoires were released in a freely available public database meant as a resource for research on the immune response to SARS-CoV-2. The samples were drawn from two sources: the first 160 participants of the ongoing ImmuneRACE study, and 1,000 to 1,500 subjects contributed by 6 global collaborators. Nearly every sample came with metadata listing a de-identified subject ID, COVID-19 status, age in years and sex. HLA class I and class II types, where available, came from metadata supplied by the sample provider rather than from assay-based typing.

Turning to this clone: Its target antigen remains unknown. No much larger clonotype is one base removed from it; base qualities were not supplied.

The CDR3, from cysteine to phenylalanine, totals 13 residues. Only the CDR3 region is kept as DNA, spanning 39 bases read in frame from base 1. For CDR1 and CDR2, the germline V gene lists ENHRY and SYGVKD. The junction carries 19 bases between V and J, which are trimmed by 6 bases and 11 bases respectively. Each collaborating institution followed its own protocols to collect whole blood in K2EDTA tubes. For TCRbeta analysis, collaborators shipped samples as frozen whole blood, isolated PBMCs, or DNA extracted from either of those sample types. What the authors observed across the whole study: The amount of clinical and demographic metadata varied by source and participant and was provided uncurated.

TCRbeta CDR3 regions were amplified from genomic DNA by means of the immunoSEQ Assay, a bias-controlled multiplex PCR. On the study's bioinformatics: Nucleated cell counts per sample were estimated from amplification of reference gene primers within the assay. To quantify the absolute abundance of each unique TCRbeta CDR3 rearrangement, sequence reads were collapsed and filtered. For each sample, productive Simpson clonality was calculated by taking the square root of Simpson's diversity index across productive rearrangements. This immuneACCESS table, as held by TCRdb, lists in-frame sequences with V and J called but not all clones. Of the missing ones, under half trace to an unresolved V gene in checked studies; the others have no known cause. That table is the source of V, J and clone size, and D and trimming were worked out from the DNA. Across this sample there are about 190,000 clones, with around 80% seen only once. The ten largest clones capture roughly 12% of the sample.

This clonotype was sampled from a woman aged 50 to 65 with acute or convalescent COVID-19. The rearranged chain carries TRBV10-3 and TRBJ1-1; the D gene cannot be named for sure. Sequencing was done on a sample of peripheral blood. The DNA sequence is given as TGTGCCATCAGCGAGCAAGGAGCGGGAGAGGCTTTCTTT. Translated, it reads CAISEQGAGEAFF.